The clone carrying this T cell receptor (beta chain) was detected ten times or more. The CDR3 contains 14 residues. V was cut by 6 bases and J by 2 bases, with 14 bases left in between. The entry originates in a study of T-cell reconstitution after alpha-beta-depleted transplantation in children. It was with unique molecular identifiers that the TCRbeta library was prepared. Using its own MiXCR run on the PCR reads, TCRdb lists one record per CDR3 protein. The profile shows 200,000 to 300,000 distinct CDR3 sequences, approximately 12% of them singletons. The source was PBMCs from the stem cell graft donor, collected from the stem cell graft. The sequence was obtained from a human donor who donated a stem cell graft to a child with acute lymphoblastic leukemia. The rearrangement uses TRBV12-3 or TRBV12-4 and TRBJ2-7; perhaps TRBD2 as D (6 bases). This CDR3 reads CASSSGGSAYEQYF. CDR3 DNA: TGTGCCAGCAGCTCAGGAGGGTCTGCCTACGAGCAGTACTTC.